These T cell receptor beta chains were read from a single sample in a study of shared clonotypes between healthy human individuals. Clones were read by immunoSEQ multiplex PCR, and TCRdb kept only the in-frame ones, dropping some. The sample lists roughly 700,000 clones, approximately 74% occurring once. Sample: memory CD4+ T cells sorted from blood. These receptors all stem from a young woman in good health. The CDR3 runs from the conserved cysteine through the conserved F or W. A D gene is named only where the DNA matches it firmly. Rows give clone size only sometimes, using once, few, many, or a class for an expanded clone.

>.|TRBJ1-4|TRBV27|many
CASSKTTGRREKLFF
TGTGCCAGCAGCAAAACTACAGGACGGAGAGAAAAACTGTTTTTT
>TRBD1|TRBJ2-5|TRBV6-5|.
CASSWDRGQETQYF
TGTGCCAGCAGCTGGGACAGGGGACAAGAGACCCAGTACTTC
>.|TRBJ2-2|TRBV18|few
CASSPRAVQTGELFF
TGTGCCAGCTCACCCAGGGCAGTACAAACCGGGGAGCTGTTTTTT
>TRBD2|TRBJ2-7|TRBV5-1|many
CASSGGTSGTEQYF
TGCGCCAGCAGCGGGGGGACTAGCGGGACCGAGCAGTACTTC
>.|TRBJ2-5|TRBV6-1|.
CASSSGLRETQYF
TGTGCCAGCAGTTCAGGGTTGCGAGAGACCCAGTACTTC
>.|TRBJ1-5|TRBV19|few
CASNSQGSGNQPQHF
TGTGCCAGCAACTCCCAGGGTTCAGGCAATCAGCCCCAGCATTTT
>.|TRBJ1-1|TRBV11-3|.
CASSFNEGTEAFF
TGTGCCAGCAGCTTCAATGAGGGCACTGAAGCTTTCTTT
>.|TRBJ2-3|TRBV11-2|.
CASSLVPSRDTQYF
TGTGCCAGCAGCTTAGTACCCTCCCGAGATACGCAGTATTTT
>.|TRBJ2-7|TRBV19|many
CASRAGLTSYEQYF
TGTGCCAGTAGGGCAGGGTTAACTTCCTACGAGCAGTACTTC
>.|TRBJ1-1|TRBV18|.
CASSKAKGGNTEAFF
TGTGCCAGCTCGAAAGCCAAGGGTGGGAACACTGAAGCTTTCTTT
>.|TRBJ2-1|TRBV5-4|.
CASSGGATGGYNEQFF
TGTGCCAGCAGCGGGGGGGCGACGGGAGGATACAATGAGCAGTTCTTC
>.|TRBJ2-7|TRBV27|once
CASGDTSYEQYF
TGTGCCAGTGGGGACACATCCTACGAGCAGTACTTC
>.|TRBJ1-5|TRBV30|.
CAWSAEFGQPQHF
TGTGCCTGGAGTGCTGAGTTCGGTCAGCCCCAGCATTTT
>TRBD2|TRBJ2-3|TRBV7-7|.
CASSSRPGLAGTDTQYF
TGTGCCAGCAGTTCCCGACCGGGACTAGCGGGCACAGATACGCAGTATTTT
>TRBD1|TRBJ1-2|TRBV13|.
CASSLTGDYGYTF
TGTGCCAGCAGCTTGACAGGGGACTATGGCTACACCTTC
>.|TRBJ1-1|TRBV10-3|.
CAISENPDLNTEAFF
TGTGCCATCAGTGAAAACCCAGATCTGAACACTGAAGCTTTCTTT
>.|TRBJ1-5|TRBV6-1|.
CASSGADQPQHF
TGTGCCAGCAGTGGGGCCGATCAGCCCCAGCATTTT
>.|TRBJ1-1|TRBV29-1|.
CSADIRSNTEAFF
TGCAGCGCTGACATTAGGAGTAACACTGAAGCTTTCTTT
>.|TRBJ1-1|TRBV6-5|.
CASTGTARGYTEAFF
TGTGCCAGCACCGGGACGGCCCGAGGGTACACTGAAGCTTTCTTT
>.|TRBJ2-1|TRBV19|.
CASTQDTGTYNEQFF
TGTGCCAGTACCCAAGATACAGGGACATACAATGAGCAGTTCTTC
>.|TRBJ2-3|TRBV5-4|.
CASSLVGKNTDTQYF
TGTGCCAGCAGCTTGGTGGGGAAAAACACAGATACGCAGTATTTT
>.|TRBJ2-7|TRBV5-6|.
CASNLQSYEQYF
TGTGCCAGCAACTTACAGAGCTACGAGCAGTACTTC
>.|TRBJ1-1|TRBV10-2|.
CASSGQGHSEAFF
TGCGCCAGCAGCGGGCAGGGGCATAGTGAAGCTTTCTTT
>.|TRBJ2-1|TRBV30|few
CAWSVQHYNEQFF
TGTGCCTGGAGTGTTCAGCACTACAATGAGCAGTTCTTC
>.|TRBJ2-7|TRBV28|once
CASRGLRVGGEQYF
TGTGCCAGCAGGGGACTCCGAGTAGGTGGAGAGCAGTACTTC
>TRBD1|TRBJ2-3|TRBV28|.
CASSRPNRGQIGTDTQYF
TGTGCCAGCAGCCGACCCAACAGGGGGCAAATCGGCACAGATACGCAGTATTTT
>.|TRBJ2-7|TRBV20-1|.
CSASQAAEQYF
TGCAGTGCTAGTCAGGCAGCCGAGCAGTACTTC
>.|TRBJ1-1|TRBV19|.
CASTPGGQPEAFF
TGTGCCAGTACCCCTGGGGGGCAACCCGAAGCTTTCTTT
>TRBD1|TRBJ2-7|TRBV5-1|.
CASSLTQGAYEQYF
TGCGCCAGCAGCTTGACGCAGGGGGCTTACGAGCAGTACTTC
>.|TRBJ1-2|TRBV6-5|.
CASIRGGTERGYTF
TGTGCCAGCATTCGAGGGGGAACTGAACGCGGCTACACCTTC
>TRBD2|TRBJ2-7|TRBV11-2|.
CASRKLAEGYEQYF
TGTGCCAGCAGGAAACTAGCGGAGGGCTACGAGCAGTACTTC
>TRBD1|TRBJ2-2|TRBV5-1|many
CASSTQTGGTGELFF
TGCGCCAGCAGCACACAGACAGGGGGGACCGGGGAGCTGTTTTTT
>.|TRBJ1-2|TRBV6-1|.
CASRPSGASNYGYTF
TGTGCCAGCAGACCGAGTGGGGCATCTAACTATGGCTACACCTTC
>TRBD1|TRBJ1-2|TRBV9|once
CASSGTGQGAPSNYGYTF
TGTGCCAGCAGCGGCACGGGACAGGGGGCTCCATCTAACTATGGCTACACCTTC
>.|TRBJ2-1|TRBV2|.
CASSERAGWGLYNEQFF
TGTGCCAGCAGTGAAAGGGCAGGGTGGGGTCTCTACAATGAGCAGTTCTTC
>.|TRBJ2-7|TRBV2|.
CASSPRGSNYEQYF
TGTGCCAGCAGCCCTCGGGGCAGTAACTACGAGCAGTACTTC
>TRBD2|TRBJ2-1|TRBV19|.
CASSIRAGGSGTYNEQFF
TGTGCCAGTAGTATAAGGGCTGGGGGGAGCGGGACCTACAATGAGCAGTTCTTC
>TRBD1|TRBJ2-3|TRBV7-6|.
CASKGGYLTDTQYF
TGTGCCAGCAAAGGGGGCTACCTCACAGATACGCAGTATTTT
>.|TRBJ2-2|TRBV15|.
CATRGQANTGELFF
TGTGCCACCCGAGGACAAGCGAACACCGGGGAGCTGTTTTTT
>.|TRBJ2-7|TRBV15|few
CATSRETWDEQYF
TGTGCCACCAGCAGGGAGACTTGGGACGAGCAGTACTTC
>.|TRBJ1-1|TRBV13|.
CASSLDRVGSEAFF
TGTGCCAGCAGCTTAGACAGGGTTGGGTCTGAAGCTTTCTTT
>.|TRBJ1-1|TRBV5-1|.
CASSFVGVNTEAFF
TGCGCCAGCAGCTTTGTGGGAGTGAACACTGAAGCTTTCTTT
>.|TRBJ2-3|TRBV19|few
CASSIDPATDTQYF
TGTGCCAGTAGTATTGATCCGGCTACAGATACGCAGTATTTT
>.|TRBJ2-1|TRBV6-5|.
CATHPGDQSYNEQFF
TGTGCCACCCACCCGGGGGACCAGTCCTACAATGAGCAGTTCTTC
>TRBD1|TRBJ2-7|TRBV28|.
CASSRTSGTGAYEQYF
TGTGCCAGCAGCAGAACCTCCGGGACAGGGGCCTACGAGCAGTACTTC
>.|TRBJ1-2|TRBV28|.
CASRGNYGYTF
TGTGCCAGCAGGGGGAACTATGGCTACACCTTC
>.|TRBJ1-1|TRBV19|.
CATLSVGTEAFF
TGTGCCACTCTCTCGGTAGGCACTGAAGCTTTCTTT
>.|TRBJ2-7|TRBV9|.
CASSTQAGDVTYEQYF
TGTGCCAGCAGCACACAAGCCGGGGACGTCACCTACGAGCAGTACTTC